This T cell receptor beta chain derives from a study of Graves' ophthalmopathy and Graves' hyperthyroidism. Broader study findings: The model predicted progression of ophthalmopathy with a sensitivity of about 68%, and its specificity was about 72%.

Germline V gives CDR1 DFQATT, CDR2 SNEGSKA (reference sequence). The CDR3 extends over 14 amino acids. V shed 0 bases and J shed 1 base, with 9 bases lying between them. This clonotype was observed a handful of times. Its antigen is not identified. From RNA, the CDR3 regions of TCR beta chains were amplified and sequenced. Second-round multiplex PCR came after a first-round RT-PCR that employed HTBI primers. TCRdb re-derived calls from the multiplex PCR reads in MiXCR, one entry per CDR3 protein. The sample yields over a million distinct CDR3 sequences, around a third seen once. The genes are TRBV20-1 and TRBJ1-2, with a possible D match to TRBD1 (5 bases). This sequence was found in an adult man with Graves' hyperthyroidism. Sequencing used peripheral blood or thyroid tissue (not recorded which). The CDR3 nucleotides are TGCAGTGCTAGAGAAGGGGCAAATAACTATGGCTACACCTTC. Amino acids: CSAREGANNYGYTF.